This TCR beta chain was profiled in a study of T cells after yellow fever vaccination. Study context: Low-cell-number fractions underwent preparation using SMART-Seq v4 Ultra Low Input.

On this clonotype: Its antigen is not known.

Trimming pared 3 bases from V and 3 bases from J, leaving 20 bases between. Germline lookup yields CDR1 MNHEY and CDR2 SVGEGT. This CDR3 is built from 17 residues. Study observations and caveats: The booster response re-showed most primary clones: approximately 95% CD4, almost 90% CD8.

One entry per CDR3 protein, called by TCRdb with MiXCR from the 5' RACE reads. The sample contains around 340,000 distinct CDR3 sequences, approximately 12% of which appear only once. J is TRBJ1-2 and V is TRBV6-2 or TRBV6-3, with a weak D call TRBD1 (6 bases). Sequenced material: CD4+ T cells sorted from PBMCs, taken 15 days after the yellow fever booster vaccination. This clonotype was sampled from a man between 18 and 35 years old who received the YFV17D yellow fever vaccine. The CDR3 coding sequence is TGTGCCAGCAGTTATGGTGGAGTTTGGGGGCGCGACTATGGCTACACCTTC. It specifies CASSYGGVWGRDYGYTF.